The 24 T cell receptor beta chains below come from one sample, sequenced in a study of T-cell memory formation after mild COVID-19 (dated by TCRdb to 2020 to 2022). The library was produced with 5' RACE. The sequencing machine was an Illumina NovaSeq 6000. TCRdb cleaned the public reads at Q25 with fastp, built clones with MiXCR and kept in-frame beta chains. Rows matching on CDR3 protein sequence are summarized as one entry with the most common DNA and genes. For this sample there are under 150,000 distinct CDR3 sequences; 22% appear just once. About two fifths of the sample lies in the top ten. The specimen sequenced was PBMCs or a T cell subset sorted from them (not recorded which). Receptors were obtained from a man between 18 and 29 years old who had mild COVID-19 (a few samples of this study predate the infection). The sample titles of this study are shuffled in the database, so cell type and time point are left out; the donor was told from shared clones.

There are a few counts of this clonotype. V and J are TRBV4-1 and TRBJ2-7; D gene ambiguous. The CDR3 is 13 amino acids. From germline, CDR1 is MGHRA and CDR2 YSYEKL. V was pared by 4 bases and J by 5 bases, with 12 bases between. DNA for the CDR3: TGCGCCAGCAGCCGCGAGCAATACGACGAGCAGTACTTC. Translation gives CASSREQYDEQYF.

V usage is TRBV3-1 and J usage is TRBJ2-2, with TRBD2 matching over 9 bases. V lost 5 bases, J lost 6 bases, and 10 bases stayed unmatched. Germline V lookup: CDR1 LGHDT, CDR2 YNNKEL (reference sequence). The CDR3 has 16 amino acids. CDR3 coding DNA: TGTGCCAGCAGCGAGACATCCGGGACTAGCCCCGGGGAGCTGTTTTTT. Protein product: CASSETSGTSPGELFF.

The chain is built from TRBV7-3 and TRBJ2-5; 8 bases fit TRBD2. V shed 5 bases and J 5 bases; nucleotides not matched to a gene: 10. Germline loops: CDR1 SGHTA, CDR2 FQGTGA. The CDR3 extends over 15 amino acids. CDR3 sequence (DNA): TGTGCCAGCAGCCCCTCGGGGGGGGTTAAGGAGACCCAGTACTTC. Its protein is CASSPSGGVKETQYF.

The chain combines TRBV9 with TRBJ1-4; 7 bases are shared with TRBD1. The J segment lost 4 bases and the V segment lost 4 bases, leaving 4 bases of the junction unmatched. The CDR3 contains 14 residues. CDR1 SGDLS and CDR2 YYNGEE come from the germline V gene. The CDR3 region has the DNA TGTGCCAGCAGCCCCGGGACAGATAATGAAAAACTGTTTTTT. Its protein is CASSPGTDNEKLFF.

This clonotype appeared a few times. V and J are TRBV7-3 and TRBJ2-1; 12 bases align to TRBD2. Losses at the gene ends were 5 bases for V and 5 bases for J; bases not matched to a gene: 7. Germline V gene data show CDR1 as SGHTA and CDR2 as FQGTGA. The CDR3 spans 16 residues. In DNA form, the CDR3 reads TGTGCCAGCAGCCCCTCGACTAGCGGGGGCGACAATGAGCAGTTCTTC. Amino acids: CASSPSTSGGDNEQFF.

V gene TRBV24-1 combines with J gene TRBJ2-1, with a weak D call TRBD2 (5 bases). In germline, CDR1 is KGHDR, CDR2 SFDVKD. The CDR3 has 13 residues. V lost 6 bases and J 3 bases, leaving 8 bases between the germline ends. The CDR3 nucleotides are TGTGCCACCAGTTCAAGCGGCTACAATGAGCAGTTCTTC. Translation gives CATSSSGYNEQFF.

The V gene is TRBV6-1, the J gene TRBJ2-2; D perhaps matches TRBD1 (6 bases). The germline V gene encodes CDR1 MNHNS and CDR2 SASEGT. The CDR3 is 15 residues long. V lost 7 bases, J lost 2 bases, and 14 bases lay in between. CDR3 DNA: TGTGCCAGCATGGAGACAGGCGATAACACCGGGGAGCTGTTTTTT. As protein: CASMETGDNTGELFF.

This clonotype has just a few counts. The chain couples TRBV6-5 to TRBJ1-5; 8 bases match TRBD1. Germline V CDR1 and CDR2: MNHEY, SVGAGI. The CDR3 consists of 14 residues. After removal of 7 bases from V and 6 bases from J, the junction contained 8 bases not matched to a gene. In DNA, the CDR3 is TGTGCCAGCACCTGGACAGGGAAGTGTCAGCCCCAGCATTTT. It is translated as CASTWTGKCQPQHF.

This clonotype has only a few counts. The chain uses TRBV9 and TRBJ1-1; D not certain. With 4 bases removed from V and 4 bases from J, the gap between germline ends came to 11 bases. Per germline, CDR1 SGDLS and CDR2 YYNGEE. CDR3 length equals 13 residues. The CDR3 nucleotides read TGTGCCAGCAGCTCACCCTATGGCACTGAAGCTTTCTTT. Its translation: CASSSPYGTEAFF.

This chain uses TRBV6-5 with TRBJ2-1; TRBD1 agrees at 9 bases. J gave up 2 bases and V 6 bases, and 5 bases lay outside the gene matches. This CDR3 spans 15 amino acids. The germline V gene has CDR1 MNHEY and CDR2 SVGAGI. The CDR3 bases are TGTGCCAGCAGCCACACAGGGGGCCCCTACAATGAGCAGTTCTTC. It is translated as CASSHTGGPYNEQFF.

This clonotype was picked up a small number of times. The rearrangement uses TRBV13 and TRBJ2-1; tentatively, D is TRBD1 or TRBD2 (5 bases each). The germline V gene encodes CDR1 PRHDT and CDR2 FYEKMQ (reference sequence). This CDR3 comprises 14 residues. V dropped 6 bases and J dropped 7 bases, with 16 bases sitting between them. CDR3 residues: CASRGPPTPNEQFF. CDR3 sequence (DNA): TGTGCCAGCAGGGGACCCCCAACCCCAAATGAGCAGTTCTTC.

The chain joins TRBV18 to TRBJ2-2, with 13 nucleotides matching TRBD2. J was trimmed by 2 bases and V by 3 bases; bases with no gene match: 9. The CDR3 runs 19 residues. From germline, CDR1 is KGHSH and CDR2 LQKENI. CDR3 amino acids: CASSPPGLAGLANTGELFF. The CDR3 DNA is TGTGCCAGCTCACCTCCGGGACTAGCGGGGTTAGCCAACACCGGGGAGCTGTTTTTT.

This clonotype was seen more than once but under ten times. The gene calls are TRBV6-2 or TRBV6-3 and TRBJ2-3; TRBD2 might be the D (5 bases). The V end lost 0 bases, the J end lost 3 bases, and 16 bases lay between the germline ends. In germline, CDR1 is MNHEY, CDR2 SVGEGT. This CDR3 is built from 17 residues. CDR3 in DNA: TGTGCCAGCAGTTACTCGGCTAGCTCAGAAGCGACAGATACGCAGTATTTT. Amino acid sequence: CASSYSASSEATDTQYF.

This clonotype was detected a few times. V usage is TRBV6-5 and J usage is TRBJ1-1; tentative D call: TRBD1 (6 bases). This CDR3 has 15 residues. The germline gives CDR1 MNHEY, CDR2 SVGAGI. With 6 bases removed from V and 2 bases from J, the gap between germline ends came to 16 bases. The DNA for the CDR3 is TGTGCCAGCAGCCGGGTGGTGGACAGAAACACTGAAGCTTTCTTT. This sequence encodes CASSRVVDRNTEAFF.

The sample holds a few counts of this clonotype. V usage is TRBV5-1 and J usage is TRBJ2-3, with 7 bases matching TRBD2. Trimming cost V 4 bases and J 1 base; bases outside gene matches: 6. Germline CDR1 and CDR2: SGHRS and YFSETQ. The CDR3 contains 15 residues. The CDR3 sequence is CASSPERGRTDTQYF. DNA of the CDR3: TGCGCCAGCAGCCCTGAGCGGGGACGCACAGATACGCAGTATTTT.

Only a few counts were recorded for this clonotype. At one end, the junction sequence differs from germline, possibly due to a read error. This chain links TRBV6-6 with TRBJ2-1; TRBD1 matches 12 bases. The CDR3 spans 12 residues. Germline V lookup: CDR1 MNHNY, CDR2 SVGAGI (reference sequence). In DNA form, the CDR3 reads TGTGCCAGCAGTCCCGGGGGGGACAGGGGGCCCTTC. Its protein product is CASSPGGDRGPF.

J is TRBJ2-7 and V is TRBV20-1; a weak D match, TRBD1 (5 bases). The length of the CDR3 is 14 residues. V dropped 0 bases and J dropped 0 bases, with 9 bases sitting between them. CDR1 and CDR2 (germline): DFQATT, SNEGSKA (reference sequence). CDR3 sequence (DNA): TGCAGTGCTAGAGATGTGCAGGGCTCCTACGAGCAGTACTTC. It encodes CSARDVQGSYEQYF.

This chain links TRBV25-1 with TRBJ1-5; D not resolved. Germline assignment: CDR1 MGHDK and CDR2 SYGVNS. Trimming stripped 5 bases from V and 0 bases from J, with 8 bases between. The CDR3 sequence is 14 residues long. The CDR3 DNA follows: TGTGCCAGCAGTCAGACGGATAGCAATCAGCCCCAGCATTTT. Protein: CASSQTDSNQPQHF.

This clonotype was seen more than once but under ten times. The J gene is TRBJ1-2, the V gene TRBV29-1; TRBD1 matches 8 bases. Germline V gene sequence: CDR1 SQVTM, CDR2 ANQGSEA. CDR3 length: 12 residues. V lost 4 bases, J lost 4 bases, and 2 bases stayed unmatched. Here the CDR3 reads CSVVQGGYGYTF. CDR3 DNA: TGCAGCGTTGTACAGGGGGGCTATGGCTACACCTTC.

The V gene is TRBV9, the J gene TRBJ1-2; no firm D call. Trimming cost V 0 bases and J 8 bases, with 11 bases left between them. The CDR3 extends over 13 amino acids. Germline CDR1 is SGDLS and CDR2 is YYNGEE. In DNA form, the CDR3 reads TGTGCCAGCAGCGTAGTCCCCCAGATGGGCTACACCTTC. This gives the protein CASSVVPQMGYTF.

The CDR3 DNA follows: TGCAGCGTTGTAGGTCTAGCGGGGGATCCAGATACGCAGTATTTT. It yields the protein CSVVGLAGDPDTQYF. J is TRBJ2-3 and V is TRBV29-1; 10 bases align to TRBD2. After removal of 4 bases from V and 4 bases from J, the junction contained 8 bases not matched to a gene. The CDR3 contains 15 residues. CDR1 SQVTM and CDR2 ANQGSEA come from the germline V gene.

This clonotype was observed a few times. Here the CDR3 DNA reads TGCGCCAGCAGCTTGTACTACCTCACAGATACGCAGTATTTT. This sequence encodes CASSLYYLTDTQYF. The chain couples TRBV5-1 to TRBJ2-3, with D uncertain. The CDR3 totals 14 residues. V was cut by 1 base and J by 2 bases, with 8 bases left in between. Germline lookup yields CDR1 SGHRS and CDR2 YFSETQ.

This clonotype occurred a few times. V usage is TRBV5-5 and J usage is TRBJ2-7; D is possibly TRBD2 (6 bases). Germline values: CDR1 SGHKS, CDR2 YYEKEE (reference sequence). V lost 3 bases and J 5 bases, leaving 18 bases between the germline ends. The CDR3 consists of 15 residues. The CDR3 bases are TGTGCCAGCAGCTATCAAGGCGGGGTCTCGGACGAGCAGTACTTC. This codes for CASSYQGGVSDEQYF.

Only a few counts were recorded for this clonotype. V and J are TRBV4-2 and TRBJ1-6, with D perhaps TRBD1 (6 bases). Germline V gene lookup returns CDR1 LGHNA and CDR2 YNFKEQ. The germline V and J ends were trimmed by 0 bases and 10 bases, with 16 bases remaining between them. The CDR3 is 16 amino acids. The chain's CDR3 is CASSQELGDKSSPLHF. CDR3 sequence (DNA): TGTGCCAGCAGCCAAGAATTGGGGGACAAAAGCTCACCCCTCCACTTT.